Listed below are T cell receptor beta chains from one sample, sequenced in a study of T cells after posttransplantation cyclophosphamide. Assay: immunoSEQ multiplex PCR; the TCRdb copy retains only in-frame clones and omits some. The sample carries approximately 52,000 clones, about 86% recorded once. Sequenced sample: PBMCs. These receptors were collected from a man aged 30 to 39 with a blood cancer, CMV-positive, and with a related stem cell donor. The CDR3 runs from the conserved cysteine through the conserved F or W. Fields, in order: CDR3 DNA, CDR3 protein, V gene, D gene, J gene, clone size. A D gene is named only where the DNA matches it firmly. Some rows have no size entry. The others give once, few or many, or a class for an expanded clone.

TGTGCCTGGAGTGTAGAGGGCAACACTGAAGCTTTCTTT CAWSVEGNTEAFF TRBV30 NA TRBJ1-1 NA
TGTGCCAGCAGCCCGAACGGGCGACAGGGGCAAGAGACCCAGTACTTC CASSPNGRQGQETQYF TRBV7-6 TRBD1 TRBJ2-5 once
TGTGCCAGCAGCCGACCGGGACAGGGGGCGAAGCAGTACTTC CASSRPGQGAKQYF TRBV5-6 TRBD1 TRBJ2-7 NA
TGTGCCAGCAGCTTAATTGGGGACAGGGCCCCTCGGACTAGCGGGAGAAGAGCCGGGGAGCTGTTTTTT CASSLIGDRAPRTSGRRAGELFF TRBV7-3 TRBD2 TRBJ2-2 NA
TGTGCCAGCTCCCCCCTCGGATCCGGGGGAAATCAGCCCCAGCATTTT CASSPLGSGGNQPQHF TRBV18 NA TRBJ1-5 once
TGTGCCAGCAAACGGGACAGTTCGAACACCGGGGAGCTGTTTTTT CASKRDSSNTGELFF TRBV6-1 TRBD1 TRBJ2-2 NA
TGTGCCAGCTCCCTGGGGAGGCAAGAATACGAGCAGTACTTC CASSLGRQEYEQYF TRBV18 NA TRBJ2-7 NA
TGTGCCAGCAGTGCTCAGGGACTACTCCCCGAGCAGTACTTC CASSAQGLLPEQYF TRBV2 TRBD2 TRBJ2-7 few
TGTGCCAGCAGCCCCGACCCCCGGGGGAGGTTCCGGACTGAAGCTTTCTTT CASSPDPRGRFRTEAFF TRBV13 NA TRBJ1-1 NA
TGCGCCAGCAGGTATGCCACTGTGGCTTTCTTT CASRYATVAFF TRBV5-1 NA TRBJ1-1 NA
TGTGCCGGCGGACAGCGGGGGTACTACAATGAGCAGTTCTTC CAGGQRGYYNEQFF TRBV28 TRBD2 TRBJ2-1 NA
TGTGCCAGCAGCCCAGGGGACTCAGGGGGTGAGCAGTTCTTC CASSPGDSGGEQFF TRBV4-2 NA TRBJ2-1 NA
TGTGCCAGCAGCTTAGCCAGGGGAACCGGGGAGCTGTTTTTT CASSLARGTGELFF TRBV11-3 NA TRBJ2-2 once
TGTGCCAGCAGCGTTAACAGGGAAAATTCACCCCTCCACTTT CASSVNRENSPLHF TRBV9 NA TRBJ1-6 NA
TGTGCCACCAGCCCAACCGGGACAGGGTACTACGAGCAGTACTTC CATSPTGTGYYEQYF TRBV15 TRBD1 TRBJ2-7 few
TGTGCTAGTGGCCCTGGGACTAGCGGGAGCTACGAGCAGTACTTC CASGPGTSGSYEQYF TRBV12-5 TRBD2 TRBJ2-7 NA
TGTGCCAGTACCGCCGGACAGCCCTCTGGGGCCAACGTCCTGACTTTC CASTAGQPSGANVLTF TRBV19 NA TRBJ2-6 NA
TGTGCCAGCAGATCAACTAGCACAGATACGCAGTATTTT CASRSTSTDTQYF TRBV6-5 NA TRBJ2-3 NA
TGCGCCAGCAGCTTGACAACTAACTATGGCTACACCTTC CASSLTTNYGYTF TRBV5-1 NA TRBJ1-2 NA
TGTGCCAGCAGTGAAAGATTCCCGGACAGGGTTCATCAGCCCCAGCATTTT CASSERFPDRVHQPQHF TRBV25-1 TRBD1 TRBJ1-5 once
TGTGCCAGCTCGTCCGGCGGGGCGGGACAGGTGCAGTACTTC CASSSGGAGQVQYF TRBV6-4 TRBD1 TRBJ2-7 NA
TGTGCCAGCAGCTTACCAGGGGCTGGCTATGGCTACACCTTC CASSLPGAGYGYTF TRBV7-9 NA TRBJ1-2 NA
TGCGCCAGCAGTGCCACAGGGGCTAGCTCTGGGGCCAACGTCCTGACTTTC CASSATGASSGANVLTF TRBV5-1 TRBD1 TRBJ2-6 NA
TGTGCCAGCAGTGGACCGGGACAGGGATCCTCGGCCCAGCATTTT CASSGPGQGSSAQHF TRBV28 TRBD1 TRBJ1-5 NA
TGTGCCAGCAGCCGGGGACAGGGGATCCCATACGAGCAGTACTTC CASSRGQGIPYEQYF TRBV5-6 TRBD1 TRBJ2-7 once
TGTGCCAGCAGAAGAGGGGGTCTAGGATCGGGCACAGATACGCAGTATTTT CASRRGGLGSGTDTQYF TRBV2 NA TRBJ2-3 NA
TGTGCCAGCAGTGGGGATACTAGCGAGACTAGCACAGATACGCAGTATTTT CASSGDTSETSTDTQYF TRBV2 TRBD2 TRBJ2-3 NA
TGTGCCAGCCAGCTTTATCGACAGAGCCAAGAGACCCAGTACTTC CASQLYRQSQETQYF TRBV6-1 NA TRBJ2-5 NA
TGTGCCAGCAGTTTAGCGACTGGGAGCTCCTACAATGAGCAGTTCTTC CASSLATGSSYNEQFF TRBV28 NA TRBJ2-1 NA
TGTGCCAGCAGTGAATATTCCGAGGAGACCCAGTACTTC CASSEYSEETQYF TRBV25-1 NA TRBJ2-5 once
TGTGCCAGCAGTGACCCGGGAGATACGCAGTATTTT CASSDPGDTQYF TRBV6-1 NA TRBJ2-3 NA
TGTGCCAGCAGATCACAGGGTAATTGGAACTACGAGCAGTACTTC CASRSQGNWNYEQYF TRBV6-5 NA TRBJ2-7 NA
TGTGCCAGCAGCTCCGGGACAGGGGTCTACGAGCAGTACTTC CASSSGTGVYEQYF TRBV5-6 TRBD1 TRBJ2-7 NA
TGTGCCAGCATTGGGTACGGAGGGCCCGCCGGGGAGCTGTTTTTT CASIGYGGPAGELFF TRBV28 NA TRBJ2-2 NA
TGTGCCAGCACCACATACGGGGGGACTGAGCAGTTCTTC CASTTYGGTEQFF TRBV7-3 TRBD2 TRBJ2-1 NA
TGCGCCAGCAGCTCCTTGACAGGGGGGAAGCTACCTAGCACAGATACGCAGTATTTT CASSSLTGGKLPSTDTQYF TRBV5-1 TRBD1 TRBJ2-3 NA
TGCAGCGTTGCGGACAGATCCGCCACGGATACGCAGTATTTT CSVADRSATDTQYF TRBV29-1 NA TRBJ2-3 NA
TGTGCCAGCAGATGGGACAGGACGAACACCGGGGAGCTGTTTTTT CASRWDRTNTGELFF TRBV6-1 TRBD1 TRBJ2-2 NA
TGTGCCAGCAGCTTGGGGGGCAATCCGGACAGGAAAGCTTTCTTT CASSLGGNPDRKAFF TRBV5-5 TRBD1 TRBJ1-1 few
TGTGCCAGCAGCTTCTCGAGCAATCAGCCCCAGCATTTT CASSFSSNQPQHF TRBV7-2 NA TRBJ1-5 NA
TGTGCCAGCAGCTTTTCAGGGGATTGGCCCCTTGCTTTCTTT CASSFSGDWPLAFF TRBV7-3 NA TRBJ1-1 NA
TGTGCCAGCAGTGAAGCGGGCCAGCAGTACTTC CASSEAGQQYF TRBV6-1 NA TRBJ2-5 NA
TGTGCCAGCAGCTTAGGAGGGAGGGGTGGCACAGATACGCAGTATTTT CASSLGGRGGTDTQYF TRBV7-2 TRBD2 TRBJ2-3 NA
TGTGCCAGTAACCGGAACAGTAACTCTGGAAACACCATATATTTT CASNRNSNSGNTIYF TRBV19 NA TRBJ1-3 NA
TGTGCCAGTAGGGGACAGCGGTTTTCTGGGGCCAACGTCCTGACTTTC CASRGQRFSGANVLTF TRBV19 TRBD1 TRBJ2-6 NA
TGTGCCAGCAGCCCCCGGGGTCCAGCCCCCTTC CASSPRGPAPF TRBV11-3 NA TRBJ2-7 NA
TGTGCCAGCAGCTTGCGGGAGTGGAGCACTGAAGCTTTCTTT CASSLREWSTEAFF TRBV5-4 NA TRBJ1-1 NA
TGCGCCAGCAGCTTGGTAGGACAGGGGCCCGGGGGGTTCTTC CASSLVGQGPGGFF TRBV5-1 TRBD1 TRBJ2-1 NA
TGTGCCAGCAGTGGGGTCCTCGGACAGGGTGGGGATACGCAGTATTTT CASSGVLGQGGDTQYF TRBV6-1 TRBD1 TRBJ2-3 NA
TGTGCCAGCAGCCAAGATCTAGAGGAGGGTTCCTACAATGAGCAGTTCTTC CASSQDLEEGSYNEQFF TRBV4-2 NA TRBJ2-1 NA
TGCAGCACCGGACTCCAGAGCTACGAGCAGTACTTC CSTGLQSYEQYF TRBV29-1 NA TRBJ2-7 NA
TGTGCCAGCAGCTTAGCGGGAGGGGGGCAGAGCAATCAGCCCCAGCATTTT CASSLAGGGQSNQPQHF TRBV7-9 NA TRBJ1-5 NA
TGTGCCAGCAGCGAGGCCGGGACAGCCAAGTTGACCCAGTACTTC CASSEAGTAKLTQYF TRBV6-1 TRBD1 TRBJ2-5 NA
TGTGCCAGCAGCACCACCGGGACTAGCACAGATACGCAGTATTTT CASSTTGTSTDTQYF TRBV7-2 NA TRBJ2-3 NA
TGCGCCAGCAGATGGCTCACCGCCCCCTCATCACCCCTCCACTTT CASRWLTAPSSPLHF TRBV5-1 NA TRBJ1-6 NA
TGCGCCAGCAGTCGTATCGGCACAGATACGCAGTATTTT CASSRIGTDTQYF TRBV5-1 NA TRBJ2-3 NA
TGTGCCAGTAGTCTCGGGACTAACGGTGAAGCTTTCTTT CASSLGTNGEAFF TRBV19 NA TRBJ1-1 few